This T cell receptor (beta chain) originates from a study of blood T cell repertoires in COVID-19. About the research overall: The United States, Italy and Spain supplied acute and convalescent COVID-19 samples. From T cells, B-cell-depleted T cells, or PBMCs came the material, which was cDNA or gDNA.

Under the authors' procedure: Reference gene primer amplification gave nucleated cell count estimates. Using immunoSEQ multiplex PCR, the repertoire was profiled, and TCRdb retains in-frame clones only, with some absent. The V and J calls and the clone size are those of that table, but D and trimming were determined from the DNA. The sample shows around 330,000 clones, roughly 88% of them seen only once. Germline V gene sequence: CDR1 LGHNA, CDR2 YNFKEQ. Losses at the gene ends were 4 bases for V and 1 base for J; bases not matched to a gene: 7. This CDR3 contains 16 residues. Sequences were obtained from peripheral blood. The clonotype was recovered from a woman in her fifties or sixties with active or convalescent COVID-19. The chain has TRBV4-2 and TRBJ2-3; 8 bases are a match to TRBD2. The CDR3 DNA follows: TGTGCCAGCAGCCCTTCCGGGACTAGGGGCACAGATACGCAGTATTTT. Protein: CASSPSGTRGTDTQYF.